These T cell receptor beta chains were read from a single sample in a study of CD8+ T cells in alopecia areata. The assay was immunoSEQ multiplex PCR, and TCRdb's table has in-frame clones only and misses some. The sample records some 130,000 clones, around 49% being singletons. Specimen: CD8+ T cells sorted from blood, collected at week 0. The source is a human donor with alopecia areata. Each CDR3 is given with its conserved first and last residue. The D gene is left open where the match is weak. Rows give clone size only sometimes, using once, few, many, or a class for an expanded clone.

d_call	v_call	cdr3_length	j_call	clone_size	cdr3_nt	cdr3_aa
NA	TRBV7-9	15	TRBJ1-1	NA	TGTGCCAGCAGCTTAGCAGCAGGTTTGGTCCATGAAGCTTTCTTT	CASSLAAGLVHEAFF
NA	TRBV9	13	TRBJ2-7	NA	TGTGCCAGCAGCGGCGGGGATTTGGGAGAGCAGTACTTC	CASSGGDLGEQYF
NA	TRBV30	12	TRBJ1-1	once	TGTTGTTCCATCCCCATGAACACTGAAGCTTTCTTT	CCSIPMNTEAFF
NA	TRBV30	10	TRBJ1-1	few	TGTGCCTGGGGGAACACTGAAGCTTTCTTT	CAWGNTEAFF
NA	TRBV29-1	11	TRBJ2-7	NA	TGCAGCGTTTACCATCGATACGAGCAGTACTTC	CSVYHRYEQYF
NA	TRBV7-9	15	TRBJ1-5	NA	TGTGCCAGCAGTTCGACTCGGGGGGGCGATCAGCCCCAGCATTTT	CASSSTRGGDQPQHF
NA	TRBV7-9	11	TRBJ2-7	NA	TGTGCCAGCAGCTCGTTTTACGAGCAGTACTTC	CASSSFYEQYF
NA	TRBV12-5	13	TRBJ2-5	NA	TGTGCTAGTGGTCCCCCCGAGCGAGAGACCCAGTACTTC	CASGPPERETQYF
NA	TRBV5-6	12	TRBJ1-1	NA	TGTGCCAGCAGCTTAGGAGGGAATGAAGCTTTCTTT	CASSLGGNEAFF
NA	TRBV29-1	13	TRBJ2-7	NA	TGCAGCGTTGAAACAGGGAGCTCCTACGAGCAGTACTTC	CSVETGSSYEQYF
NA	TRBV19	13	TRBJ1-1	few	TGTGCCAGTAGTATTCTCGGCGACACTGAAGCTTTCTTT	CASSILGDTEAFF
NA	TRBV19	14	TRBJ1-2	few	TGTGCCAGTAGTATAGGCGGAGAAACCTATGGCTACACCTTC	CASSIGGETYGYTF
TRBD1	TRBV30	13	TRBJ1-5	NA	TGTGCCTGGAGTAACGACAGGGGTTTGCCCCAGCATTTT	CAWSNDRGLPQHF
NA	TRBV6-5	10	TRBJ1-2	few	TGTGCCAGCAGTGACGACACCCTCTACTTC	CASSDDTLYF
TRBD2	TRBV29-1	16	TRBJ2-3	NA	TGCAGCGTTGAAGATCCCCTAGCGGGGGGCACAGATACGCAGTATTTT	CSVEDPLAGGTDTQYF
NA	TRBV13	15	TRBJ2-7	NA	TGTGCCAGCAGCTTACCCGGGACTGCCGGCGACGAGCAGTACTTC	CASSLPGTAGDEQYF
NA	TRBV9	13	TRBJ1-1	NA	TGTGCCAGCAGCTCCAGGGTGAACACTGAAGCTTTCTTT	CASSSRVNTEAFF
NA	TRBV7-9	13	TRBJ1-2	NA	TGTGCCAGCAGCTTAGGCAGGGGAGATGGCTACACCTTC	CASSLGRGDGYTF
NA	TRBV4-3	15	TRBJ2-5	NA	TGCGCCAGCAGCCAAGAGAGACAGGTCTGGGAGACCCAGTACTTC	CASSQERQVWETQYF
NA	TRBV27	13	TRBJ2-7	NA	TGTGCCAGCAGTTTAGGGCAGGTATACGAGCAGTACTTC	CASSLGQVYEQYF
NA	TRBV2	16	TRBJ2-3	NA	TGTGCCAGCAAAACGACAAGACAGGCGGGTTGGGATACGCAGTATTTT	CASKTTRQAGWDTQYF
NA	TRBV5-6	12	TRBJ1-5	few	TGTGCCAGCAGCCTGAATAATCAGCCCCAGCATTTT	CASSLNNQPQHF